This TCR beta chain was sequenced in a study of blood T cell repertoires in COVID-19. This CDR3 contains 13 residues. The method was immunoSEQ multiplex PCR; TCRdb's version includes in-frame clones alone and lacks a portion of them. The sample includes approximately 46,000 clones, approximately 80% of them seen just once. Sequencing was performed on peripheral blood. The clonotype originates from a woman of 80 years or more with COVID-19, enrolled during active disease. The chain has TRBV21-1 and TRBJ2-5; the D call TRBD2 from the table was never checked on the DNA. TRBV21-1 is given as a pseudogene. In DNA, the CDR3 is TGTGCCAGCAGTCCGGAGTACCAAGAGACCCAGTACTTC. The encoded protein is CASSPEYQETQYF.